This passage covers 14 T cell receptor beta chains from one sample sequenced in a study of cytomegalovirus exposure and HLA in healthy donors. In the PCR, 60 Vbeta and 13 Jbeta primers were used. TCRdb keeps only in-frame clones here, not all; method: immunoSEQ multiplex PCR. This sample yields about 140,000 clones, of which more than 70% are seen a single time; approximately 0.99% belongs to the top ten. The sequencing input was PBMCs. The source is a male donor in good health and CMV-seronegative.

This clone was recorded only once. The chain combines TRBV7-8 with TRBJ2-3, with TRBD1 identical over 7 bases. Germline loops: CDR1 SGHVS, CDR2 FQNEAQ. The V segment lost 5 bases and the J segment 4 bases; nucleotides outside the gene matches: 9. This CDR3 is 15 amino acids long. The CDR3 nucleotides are TGTGCCAGCAGCGAGCCGGGACAGAAGTCAGATACGCAGTATTTT. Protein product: CASSEPGQKSDTQYF.

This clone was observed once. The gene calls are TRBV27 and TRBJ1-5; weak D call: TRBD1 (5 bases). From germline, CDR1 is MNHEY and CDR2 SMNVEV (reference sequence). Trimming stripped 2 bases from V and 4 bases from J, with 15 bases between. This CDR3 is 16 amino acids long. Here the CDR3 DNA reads TGTGCCAGCAGTTTAGGGGCCGGCCCACCAAATCAGCCCCAGCATTTT. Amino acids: CASSLGAGPPNQPQHF.

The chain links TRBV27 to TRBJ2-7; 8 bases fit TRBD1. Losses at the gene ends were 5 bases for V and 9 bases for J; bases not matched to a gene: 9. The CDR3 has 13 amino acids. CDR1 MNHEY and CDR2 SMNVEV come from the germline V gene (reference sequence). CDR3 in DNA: TGTGCCAGCAGTCCGACAGGGGCCCCCGTGCAGTACTTC. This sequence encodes CASSPTGAPVQYF.

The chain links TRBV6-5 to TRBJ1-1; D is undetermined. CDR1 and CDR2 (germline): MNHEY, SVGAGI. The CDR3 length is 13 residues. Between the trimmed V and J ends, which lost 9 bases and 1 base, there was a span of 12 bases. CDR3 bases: TGTGCCAGTGCTCCCGAGCGGAACACTGAAGCTTTCTTT. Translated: CASAPERNTEAFF.

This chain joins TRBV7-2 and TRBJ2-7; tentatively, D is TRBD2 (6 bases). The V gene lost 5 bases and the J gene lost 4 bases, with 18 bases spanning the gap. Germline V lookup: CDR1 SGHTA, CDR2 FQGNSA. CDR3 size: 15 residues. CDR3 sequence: CASSPTSGLAYEQYF. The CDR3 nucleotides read TGTGCCAGCAGCCCGACGTCGGGACTCGCTTACGAGCAGTACTTC. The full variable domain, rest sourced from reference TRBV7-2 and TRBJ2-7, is GAGVSQSPSNKVTEKGKDVELRCDPISGHTALYWYRQSLGQGLEFLIYFQGNSAPDKSGLPSDRFSAERTGGSVSTLTIQRTQQEDSAVYLCASSPTSGLAYEQYFGPGTRLTVT.

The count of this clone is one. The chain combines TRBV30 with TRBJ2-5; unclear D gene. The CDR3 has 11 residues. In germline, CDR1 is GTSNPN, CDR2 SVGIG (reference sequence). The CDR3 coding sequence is TGTGTCGGTGGATACGGGGAGACCCAGTACTTC. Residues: CVGGYGETQYF.

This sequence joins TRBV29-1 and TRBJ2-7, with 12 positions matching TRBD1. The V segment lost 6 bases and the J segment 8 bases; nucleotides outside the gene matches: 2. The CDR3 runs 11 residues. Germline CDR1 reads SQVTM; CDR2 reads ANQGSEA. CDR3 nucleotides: TGCAGCGTCGGGACAGGGGGCAAGCAGTACTTC. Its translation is CSVGTGGKQYF.

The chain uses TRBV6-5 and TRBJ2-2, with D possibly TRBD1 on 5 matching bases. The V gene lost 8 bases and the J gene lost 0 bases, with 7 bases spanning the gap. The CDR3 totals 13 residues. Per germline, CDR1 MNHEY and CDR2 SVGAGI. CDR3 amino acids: CASWTSNTGELFF. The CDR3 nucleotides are TGTGCCAGCTGGACATCGAACACCGGGGAGCTGTTTTTT.

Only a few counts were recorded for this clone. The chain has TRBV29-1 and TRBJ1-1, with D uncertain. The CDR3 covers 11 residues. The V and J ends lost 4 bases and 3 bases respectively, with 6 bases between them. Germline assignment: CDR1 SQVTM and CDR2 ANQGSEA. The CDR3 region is CSVARDTEAFF. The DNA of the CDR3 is TGCAGCGTTGCACGAGACACTGAAGCTTTCTTT.

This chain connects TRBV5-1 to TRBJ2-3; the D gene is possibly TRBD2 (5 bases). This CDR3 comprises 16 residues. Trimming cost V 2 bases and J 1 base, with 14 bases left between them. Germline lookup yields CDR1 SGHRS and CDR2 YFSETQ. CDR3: CASSFLPGLRTDTQYF. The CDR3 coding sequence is TGCGCCAGCAGCTTCCTCCCCGGACTGCGCACAGATACGCAGTATTTT.

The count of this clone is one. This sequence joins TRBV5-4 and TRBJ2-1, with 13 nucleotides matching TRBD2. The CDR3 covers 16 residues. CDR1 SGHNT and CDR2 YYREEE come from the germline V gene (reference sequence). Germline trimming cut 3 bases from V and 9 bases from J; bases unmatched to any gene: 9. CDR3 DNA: TGTGCCAGCAGCTCCTACCTAGGACTAGCGGGGGTTGAGCAGTTCTTC. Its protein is CASSSYLGLAGVEQFF.

CDR3 in amino acids: CASSKLGQVGYEQYF. CDR3 bases: TGTGCCAGCAGCAAGTTAGGCCAGGTAGGTTACGAGCAGTACTTC. The V call is TRBV21-1, the J call TRBJ2-7; the table's D gene call, TRBD1, was not cross checked with the DNA. TRBV21-1 has pseudogene status. The CDR3 is 15 residues long.

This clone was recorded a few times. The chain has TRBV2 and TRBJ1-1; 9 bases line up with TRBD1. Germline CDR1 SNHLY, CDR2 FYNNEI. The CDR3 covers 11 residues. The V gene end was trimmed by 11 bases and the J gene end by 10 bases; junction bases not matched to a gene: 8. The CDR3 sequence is CAAGTGTAAFF. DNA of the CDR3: TGTGCCGCCGGGACAGGGACGGCAGCTTTCTTT. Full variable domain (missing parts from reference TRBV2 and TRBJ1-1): EPEVTQTPSHQVTQMGQEVILRCVPISNHLYFYWYRQILGQKVEFLVSFYNNEISEKSEIFDDQFSVERPDGSNFTLKIRSTKLEDSAMYFCAAGTGTAAFFGQGTRLTVV.

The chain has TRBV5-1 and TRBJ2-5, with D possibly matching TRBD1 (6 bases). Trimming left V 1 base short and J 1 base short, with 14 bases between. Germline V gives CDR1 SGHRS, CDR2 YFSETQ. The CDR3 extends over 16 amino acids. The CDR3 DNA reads TGCGCCAGCAGCTTGCTGGGGATGGGGGCCCAAGAGACCCAGTACTTC. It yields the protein CASSLLGMGAQETQYF.